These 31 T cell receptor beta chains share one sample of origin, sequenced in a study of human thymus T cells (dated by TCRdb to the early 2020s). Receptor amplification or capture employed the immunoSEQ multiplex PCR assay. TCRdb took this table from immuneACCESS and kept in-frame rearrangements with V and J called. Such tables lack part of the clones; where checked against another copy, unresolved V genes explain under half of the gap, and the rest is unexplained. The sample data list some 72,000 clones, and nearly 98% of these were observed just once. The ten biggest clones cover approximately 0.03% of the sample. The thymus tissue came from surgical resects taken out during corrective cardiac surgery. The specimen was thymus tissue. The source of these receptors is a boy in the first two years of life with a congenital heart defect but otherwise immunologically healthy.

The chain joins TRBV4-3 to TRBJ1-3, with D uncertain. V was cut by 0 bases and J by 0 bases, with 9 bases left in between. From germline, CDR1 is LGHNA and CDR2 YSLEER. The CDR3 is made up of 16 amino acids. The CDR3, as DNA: TGCGCCAGCAGCCAAGATCCCGGAGACTCTGGAAACACCATATATTTT. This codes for CASSQDPGDSGNTIYF.

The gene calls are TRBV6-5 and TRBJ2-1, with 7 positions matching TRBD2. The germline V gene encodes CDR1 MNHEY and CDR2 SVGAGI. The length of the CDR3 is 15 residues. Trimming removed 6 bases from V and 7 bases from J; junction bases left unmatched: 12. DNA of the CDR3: TGTGCCAGCAGCCTCCTAGGCGGGGGAGGGAATGAGCAGTTCTTC. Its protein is CASSLLGGGGNEQFF.

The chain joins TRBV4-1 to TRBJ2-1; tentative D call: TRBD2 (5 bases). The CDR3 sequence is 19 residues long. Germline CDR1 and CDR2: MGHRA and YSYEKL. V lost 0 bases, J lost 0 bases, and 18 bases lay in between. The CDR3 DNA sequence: TGCGCCAGCAGCCAAGATAGGGCGGGCTGGATCAGCTCCTACAATGAGCAGTTCTTC. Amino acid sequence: CASSQDRAGWISSYNEQFF.

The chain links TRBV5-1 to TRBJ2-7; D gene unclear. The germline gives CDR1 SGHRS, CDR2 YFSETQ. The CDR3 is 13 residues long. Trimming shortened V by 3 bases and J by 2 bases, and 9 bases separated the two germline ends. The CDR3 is CASSSGPAYEQYF. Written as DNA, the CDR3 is TGCGCCAGCAGCTCCGGACCAGCCTACGAGCAGTACTTC.

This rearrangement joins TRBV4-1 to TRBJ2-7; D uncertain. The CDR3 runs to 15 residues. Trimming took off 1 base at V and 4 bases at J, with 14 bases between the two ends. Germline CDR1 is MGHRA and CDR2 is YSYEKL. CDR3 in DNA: TGCGCCAGCAGCCAAGGCTCTTGGCGAGGATACGAGCAGTACTTC. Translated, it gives CASSQGSWRGYEQYF.

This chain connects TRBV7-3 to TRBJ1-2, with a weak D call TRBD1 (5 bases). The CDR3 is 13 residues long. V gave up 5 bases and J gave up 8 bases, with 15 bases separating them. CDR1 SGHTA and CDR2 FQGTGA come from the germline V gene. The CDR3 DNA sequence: TGTGCCAGCAGCCCGTCGACAGCTACCGGCTACACCTTC. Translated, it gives CASSPSTATGYTF.

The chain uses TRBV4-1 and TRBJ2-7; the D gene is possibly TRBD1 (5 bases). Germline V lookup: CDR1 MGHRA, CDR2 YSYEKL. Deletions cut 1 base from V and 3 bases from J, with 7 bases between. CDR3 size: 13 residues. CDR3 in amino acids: CASSQADSYEQYF. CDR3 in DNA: TGCGCCAGCAGCCAAGCTGACAGCTACGAGCAGTACTTC.

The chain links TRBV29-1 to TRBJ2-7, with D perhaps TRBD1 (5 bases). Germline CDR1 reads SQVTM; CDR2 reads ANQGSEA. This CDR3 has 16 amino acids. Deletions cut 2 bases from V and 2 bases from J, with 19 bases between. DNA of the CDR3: TGCAGCGTTGAAAATAGGGTCCCAGGGAAAACCTACGAGCAGTACTTC. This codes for CSVENRVPGKTYEQYF.

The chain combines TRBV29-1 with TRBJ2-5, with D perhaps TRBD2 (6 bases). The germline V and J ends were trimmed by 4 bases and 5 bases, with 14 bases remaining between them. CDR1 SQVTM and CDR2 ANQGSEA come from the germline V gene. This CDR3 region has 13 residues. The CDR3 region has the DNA TGCAGCGTTGGGTCGGGGAGGCTTGAGACCCAGTACTTC. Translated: CSVGSGRLETQYF.

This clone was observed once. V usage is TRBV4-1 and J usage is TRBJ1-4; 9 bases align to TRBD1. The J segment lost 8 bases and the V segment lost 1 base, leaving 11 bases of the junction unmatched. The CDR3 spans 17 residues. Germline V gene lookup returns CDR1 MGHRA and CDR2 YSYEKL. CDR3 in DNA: TGCGCCAGCAGCCAAGGGGTGGAACAGGGGGCCGGGGAAAAACTGTTTTTT. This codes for CASSQGVEQGAGEKLFF.

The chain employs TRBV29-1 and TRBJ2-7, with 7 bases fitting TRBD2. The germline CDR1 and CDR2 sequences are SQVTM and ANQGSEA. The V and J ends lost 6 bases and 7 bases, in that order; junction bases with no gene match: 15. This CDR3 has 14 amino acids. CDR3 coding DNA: TGCAGCGTAGCTGACATTCGGGGGGTAGGGGAGCAGTACTTC. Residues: CSVADIRGVGEQYF.

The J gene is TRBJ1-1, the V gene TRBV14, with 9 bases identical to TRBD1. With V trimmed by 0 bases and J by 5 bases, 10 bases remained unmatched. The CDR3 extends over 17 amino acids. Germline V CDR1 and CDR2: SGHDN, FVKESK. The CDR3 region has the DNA TGTGCCAGCAGCCAAGAGGGACAGGGATTTATGGGGACTGAAGCTTTCTTT. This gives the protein CASSQEGQGFMGTEAFF.

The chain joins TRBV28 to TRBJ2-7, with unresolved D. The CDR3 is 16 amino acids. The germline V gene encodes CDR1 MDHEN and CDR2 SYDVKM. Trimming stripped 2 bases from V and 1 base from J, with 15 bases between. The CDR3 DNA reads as TGTGCCAGCAGTTTAGCCTCAGCTCCATGGTCCTACGAGCAGTACTTC. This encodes CASSLASAPWSYEQYF. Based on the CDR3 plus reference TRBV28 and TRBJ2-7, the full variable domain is DVKVTQSSRYLVKRTGEKVFLECVQDMDHENMFWYRQDPGLGLRLIYFSYDVKMKEKGDIPEGYSVSREKKERFSLILESASTNQTSMYLCASSLASAPWSYEQYFGPGTRLTVT.

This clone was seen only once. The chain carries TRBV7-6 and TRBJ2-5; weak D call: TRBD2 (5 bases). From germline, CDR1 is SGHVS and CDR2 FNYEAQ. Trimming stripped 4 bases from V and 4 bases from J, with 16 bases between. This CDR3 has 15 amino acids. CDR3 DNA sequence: TGTGCCAGCAGCTCCCTGAGAGGGAGAGGAGAGACCCAGTACTTC. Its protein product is CASSSLRGRGETQYF.

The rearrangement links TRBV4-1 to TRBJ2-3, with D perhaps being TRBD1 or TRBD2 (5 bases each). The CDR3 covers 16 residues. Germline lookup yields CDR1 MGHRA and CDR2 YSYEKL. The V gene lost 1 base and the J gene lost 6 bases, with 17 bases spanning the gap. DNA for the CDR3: TGCGCCAGCAGCCAAGGAACGGGATGGCCAGGGGATACGCAGTATTTT. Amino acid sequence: CASSQGTGWPGDTQYF.

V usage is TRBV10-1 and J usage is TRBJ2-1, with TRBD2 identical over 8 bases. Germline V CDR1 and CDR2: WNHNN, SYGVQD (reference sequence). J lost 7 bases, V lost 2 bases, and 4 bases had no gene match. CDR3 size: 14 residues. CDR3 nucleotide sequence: TGCGCCAGCAGTGAGATAGCGGGGCCTAATGAGCAGTTCTTC. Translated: CASSEIAGPNEQFF.

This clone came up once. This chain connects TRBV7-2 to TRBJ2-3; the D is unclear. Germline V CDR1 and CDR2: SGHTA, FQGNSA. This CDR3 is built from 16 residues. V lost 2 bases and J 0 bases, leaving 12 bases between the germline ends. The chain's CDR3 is CASSLPTDCSTDTQYF. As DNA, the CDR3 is TGTGCCAGCAGCTTACCCACCGACTGTAGCACAGATACGCAGTATTTT. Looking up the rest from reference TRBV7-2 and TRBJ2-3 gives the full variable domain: GAGVSQSPSNKVTEKGKDVELRCDPISGHTALYWYRQSLGQGLEFLIYFQGNSAPDKSGLPSDRFSAERTGGSVSTLTIQRTQQEDSAVYLCASSLPTDCSTDTQYFGPGTRLTVL.

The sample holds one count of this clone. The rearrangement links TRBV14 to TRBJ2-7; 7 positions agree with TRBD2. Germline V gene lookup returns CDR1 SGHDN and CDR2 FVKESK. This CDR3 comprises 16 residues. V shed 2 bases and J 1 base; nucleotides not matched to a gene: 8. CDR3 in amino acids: CASSQSAGPKSYEQYF. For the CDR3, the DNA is TGTGCCAGCAGCCAATCAGCGGGGCCCAAATCCTACGAGCAGTACTTC. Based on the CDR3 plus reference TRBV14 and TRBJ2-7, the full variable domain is EAGVTQFPSHSVIEKGQTVTLRCDPISGHDNLYWYRRVMGKEIKFLLHFVKESKQDESGMPNNRFLAERTGGTYSTLKVQPAELEDSGVYFCASSQSAGPKSYEQYFGPGTRLTVT.

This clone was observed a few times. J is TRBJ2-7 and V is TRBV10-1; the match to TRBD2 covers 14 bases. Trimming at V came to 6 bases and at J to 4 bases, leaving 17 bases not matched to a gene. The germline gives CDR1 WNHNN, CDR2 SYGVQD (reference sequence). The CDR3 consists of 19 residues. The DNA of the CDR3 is TGCGCCAGCAGGACCGGGACTAGCGGGAGACCAGCCCATATGTACGAGCAGTACTTC. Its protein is CASRTGTSGRPAHMYEQYF.

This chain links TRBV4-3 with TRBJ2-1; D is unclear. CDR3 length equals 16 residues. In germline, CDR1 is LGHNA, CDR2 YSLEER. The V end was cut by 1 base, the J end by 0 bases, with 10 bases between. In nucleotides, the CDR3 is TGCGCCAGCAGCCAAGTACATAAGGACTCCTACAATGAGCAGTTCTTC. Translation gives CASSQVHKDSYNEQFF.

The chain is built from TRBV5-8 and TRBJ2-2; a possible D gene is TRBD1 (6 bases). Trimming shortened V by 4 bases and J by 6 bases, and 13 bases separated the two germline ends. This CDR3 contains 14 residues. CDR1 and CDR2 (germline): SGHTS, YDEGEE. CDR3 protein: CASSQTGTSGELFF. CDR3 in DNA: TGTGCCAGCAGCCAAACCGGGACATCCGGGGAGCTGTTTTTT.

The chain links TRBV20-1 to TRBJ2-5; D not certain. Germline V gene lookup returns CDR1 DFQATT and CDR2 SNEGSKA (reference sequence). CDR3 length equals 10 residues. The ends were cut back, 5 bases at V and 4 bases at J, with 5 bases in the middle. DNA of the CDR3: TGCAGTGCTCTTCGAGAGACCCAGTACTTC. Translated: CSALRETQYF.

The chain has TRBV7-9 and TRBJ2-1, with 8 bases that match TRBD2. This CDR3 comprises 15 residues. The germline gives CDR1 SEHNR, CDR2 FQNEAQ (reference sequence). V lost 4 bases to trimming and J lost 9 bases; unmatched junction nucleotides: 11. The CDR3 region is CASSSAGTSLVEQFF. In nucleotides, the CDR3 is TGTGCCAGCAGCTCAGCGGGGACTAGTCTGGTTGAGCAGTTCTTC.

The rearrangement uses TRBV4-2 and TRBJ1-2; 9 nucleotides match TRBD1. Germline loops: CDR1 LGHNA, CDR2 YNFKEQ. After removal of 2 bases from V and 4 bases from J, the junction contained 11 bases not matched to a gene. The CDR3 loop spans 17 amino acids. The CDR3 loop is CASSQPTRDREGYGYTF. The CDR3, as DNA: TGTGCCAGCAGCCAACCTACCCGGGACAGGGAGGGCTATGGCTACACCTTC.

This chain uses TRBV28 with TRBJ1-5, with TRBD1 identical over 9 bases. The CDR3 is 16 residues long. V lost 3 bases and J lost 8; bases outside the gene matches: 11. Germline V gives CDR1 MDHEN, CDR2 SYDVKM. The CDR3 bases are TGTGCCAGCAGTTTGCAGCCGACAGGGGGTCCGGAGCCCCAGCATTTT. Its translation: CASSLQPTGGPEPQHF.

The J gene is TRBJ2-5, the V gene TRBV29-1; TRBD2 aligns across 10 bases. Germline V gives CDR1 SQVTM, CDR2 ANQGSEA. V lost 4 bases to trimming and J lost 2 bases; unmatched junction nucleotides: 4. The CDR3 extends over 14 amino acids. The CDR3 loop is CSVAGLASQETQYF. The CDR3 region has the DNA TGCAGCGTTGCGGGACTAGCGTCACAAGAGACCCAGTACTTC.

The CDR3 protein is CASGPDRSDNEQFF. CDR3 DNA sequence: TGTGCCAGCGGTCCTGACAGATCTGACAATGAGCAGTTCTTC. The chain links TRBV11-2 to TRBJ2-1; D perhaps matches TRBD1 (5 bases). Trimming removed 8 bases at V and 5 bases at J, with 16 bases between. The germline V gene encodes CDR1 SGHAT and CDR2 FQNNGV. The CDR3 loop spans 14 amino acids.

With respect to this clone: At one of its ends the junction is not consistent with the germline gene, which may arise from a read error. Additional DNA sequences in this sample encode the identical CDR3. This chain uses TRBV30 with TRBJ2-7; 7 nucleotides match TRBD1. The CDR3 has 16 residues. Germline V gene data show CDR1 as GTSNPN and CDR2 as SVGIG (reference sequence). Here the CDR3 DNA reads TGTGCCTGGAGTGTATATCCAGTGACAGGGCCCTACGAGCAGTACTTT. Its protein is CAWSVYPVTGPYEQYF.

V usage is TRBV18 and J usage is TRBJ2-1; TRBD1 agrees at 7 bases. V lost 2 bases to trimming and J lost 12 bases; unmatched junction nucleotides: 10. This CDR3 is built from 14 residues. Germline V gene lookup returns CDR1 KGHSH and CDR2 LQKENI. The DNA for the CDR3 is TGTGCCAGCTCACCAATTGGACGGCCAGGGGGGCAGTTCTTC. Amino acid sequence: CASSPIGRPGGQFF.

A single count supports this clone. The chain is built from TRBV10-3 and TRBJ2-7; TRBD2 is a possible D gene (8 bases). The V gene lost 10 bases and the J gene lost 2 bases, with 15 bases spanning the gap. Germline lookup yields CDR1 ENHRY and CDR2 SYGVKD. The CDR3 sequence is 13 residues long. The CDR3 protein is CATGGTATYEQYF. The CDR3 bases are TGTGCCACGGGAGGGACAGCTACCTACGAGCAGTACTTC.

CDR3 region: CASSLQGETQYF. In DNA, the CDR3 is TGTGCCAGCTCACTACAGGGGGAGACCCAGTACTTC. J is TRBJ2-5 and V is TRBV18; 7 bases map to TRBD1. The CDR3 consists of 12 residues. The V gene end was trimmed by 4 bases and the J gene end by 5 bases; junction bases not matched to a gene: 1. Germline loops: CDR1 KGHSH, CDR2 LQKENI.